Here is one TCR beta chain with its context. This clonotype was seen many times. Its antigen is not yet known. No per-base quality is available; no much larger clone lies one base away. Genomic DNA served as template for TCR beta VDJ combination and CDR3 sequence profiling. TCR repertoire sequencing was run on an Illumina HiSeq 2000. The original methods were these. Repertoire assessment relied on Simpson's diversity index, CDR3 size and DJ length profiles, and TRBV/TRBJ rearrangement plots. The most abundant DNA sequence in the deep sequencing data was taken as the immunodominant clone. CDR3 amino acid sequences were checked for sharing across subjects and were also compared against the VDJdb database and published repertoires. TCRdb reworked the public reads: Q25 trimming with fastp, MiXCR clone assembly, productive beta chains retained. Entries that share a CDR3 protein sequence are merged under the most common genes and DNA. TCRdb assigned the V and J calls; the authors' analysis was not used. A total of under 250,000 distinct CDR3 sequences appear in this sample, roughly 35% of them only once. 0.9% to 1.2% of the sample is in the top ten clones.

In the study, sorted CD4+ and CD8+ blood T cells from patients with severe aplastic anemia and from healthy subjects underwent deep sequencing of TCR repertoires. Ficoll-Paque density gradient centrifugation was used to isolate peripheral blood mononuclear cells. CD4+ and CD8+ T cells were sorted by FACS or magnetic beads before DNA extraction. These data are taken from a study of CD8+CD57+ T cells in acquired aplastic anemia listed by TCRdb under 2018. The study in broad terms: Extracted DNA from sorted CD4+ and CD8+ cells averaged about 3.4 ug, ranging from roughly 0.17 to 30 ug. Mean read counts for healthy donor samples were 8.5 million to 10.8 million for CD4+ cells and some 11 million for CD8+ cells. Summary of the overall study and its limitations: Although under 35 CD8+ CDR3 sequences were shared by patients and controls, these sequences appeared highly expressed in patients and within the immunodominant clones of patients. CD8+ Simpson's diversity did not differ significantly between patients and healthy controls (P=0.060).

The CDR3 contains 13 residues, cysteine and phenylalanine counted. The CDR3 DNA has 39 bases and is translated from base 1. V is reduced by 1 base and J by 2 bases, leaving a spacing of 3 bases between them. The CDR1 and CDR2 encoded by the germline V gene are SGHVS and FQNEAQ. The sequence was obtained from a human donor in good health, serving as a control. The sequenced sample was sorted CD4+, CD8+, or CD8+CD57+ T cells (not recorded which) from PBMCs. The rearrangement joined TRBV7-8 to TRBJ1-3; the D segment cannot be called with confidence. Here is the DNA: TGTGCCAGCAGCTTAGACCCTGGAAACACCATATATTTT. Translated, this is CASSLDPGNTIYF.